These 14 T cell receptor beta chains originate from one sample sequenced in a study of OX40 agonist ivuxolimab in advanced cancers. Here immunoSEQ multiplex PCR was the method, and the copy in TCRdb shows in-frame clones only, minus some. The sample includes some 42,000 clones, roughly 84% of them seen just once. This specimen consisted of CD4+ or CD8+ T cells sorted from blood, obtained in a trial of the OX40 agonist ivuxolimab. These receptors came from an adult with an advanced solid tumor such as melanoma, head and neck, liver or kidney cancer.

This chain links TRBV11-2 with TRBJ2-7, with D uncertain. Germline V gene data show CDR1 as SGHAT and CDR2 as FQNNGV. The CDR3 covers 14 residues. Trimming took 3 bases from V and 0 from J, leaving 9 bases between them. This chain's CDR3 is CASSLWGTSYEQYF. In DNA, the CDR3 is TGTGCCAGCAGCTTGTGGGGTACCTCCTACGAGCAGTACTTC.

This chain connects TRBV16 to TRBJ2-3; D is possibly TRBD2 (6 bases). V was shortened by 3 bases and J by 0 bases, with 7 bases between the two germline ends. Germline V lookup: CDR1 KGHSY, CDR2 FQNENV. The CDR3 is 14 residues long. The CDR3 protein is CASSHGGSTDTQYF. CDR3 nucleotides: TGTGCCAGCAGCCATGGGGGGAGCACAGATACGCAGTATTTT.

The rearrangement joins TRBV7-3 to TRBJ2-1; perhaps TRBD1 as D (5 bases). The CDR3 covers 15 residues. The V gene lost 5 bases and the J gene lost 8 bases, with 19 bases spanning the gap. CDR1 and CDR2 from the germline V gene are SGHTA and FQGTGA. The CDR3 sequence: CASSQGSGLSYEQFF. Here the CDR3 DNA reads TGTGCCAGCAGCCAAGGGTCAGGGCTCTCGTATGAGCAGTTCTTC.

This clone has a single count. The rearrangement uses TRBV4-3 and TRBJ2-1, with D hard to call. Per the germline V gene, CDR1 is LGHNA and CDR2 is YSLEER. The ends were cut back, 2 bases at V and 3 bases at J, with 5 bases in the middle. This CDR3 spans 13 amino acids. Written as DNA, the CDR3 is TGCGCCAGCAGCCAATCCGACTACAATGAGCAGTTCTTC. As protein: CASSQSDYNEQFF.

The CDR3 is CAWSVGPRYSSSGNTIYF. For the CDR3, the DNA is TGTGCCTGGAGTGTCGGACCCAGATACTCGAGCTCTGGAAACACCATATATTTT. This chain joins TRBV30 and TRBJ1-3, with D unclear. This CDR3 is built from 18 residues. V was clipped by 0 bases and J by 0 bases, with 18 bases between them. Germline CDR1 GTSNPN, CDR2 SVGIG (reference sequence).

The rearrangement joins TRBV4-3 to TRBJ1-4, with TRBD1 as a possible D gene (6 bases). Germline loops: CDR1 LGHNA, CDR2 YSLEER. Trimming left V 1 base short and J 2 bases short, with 8 bases between. This CDR3 has 15 amino acids. The CDR3 DNA reads as TGCGCCAGCAGCCAAGGTACAGGGACTAATGAAAAACTGTTTTTT. It translates to CASSQGTGTNEKLFF.

V and J are TRBV7-7 and TRBJ2-2; 12 bases line up with TRBD2. This CDR3 has 17 residues. J lost 4 bases, V lost 5 bases, and 8 bases had no gene match. Looked up from germline, CDR1 is SSHAT and CDR2 is FNYEAQ (reference sequence). The CDR3 reads CASSPALAGGLTGELFF. The CDR3 DNA follows: TGTGCCAGCAGCCCCGCCCTAGCGGGGGGGCTCACCGGGGAGCTGTTTTTT. Looking up the rest from reference TRBV7-7 and TRBJ2-2 gives the full variable domain: GAGVSQSPRYKVTKRGQDVTLRCDPISSHATLYWYQQALGQGPEFLTYFNYEAQPDKSGLPSDRFSAERPEGSISTLTIQRTEQRDSAMYRCASSPALAGGLTGELFFGEGSRLTVL.

The V call is TRBV5-3, the J call TRBJ1-1, with 10 nucleotides matching TRBD1. TRBV5-3 is given ORF status, its function remaining uncertain. The V gene end was trimmed by 8 bases and the J gene end by 5 bases; junction bases not matched to a gene: 9. CDR3 length equals 14 residues. CDR3 DNA: TGTGCCAGCAGCATCGGGACAGGGGATACTGAAGCTTTCTTT. As protein: CASSIGTGDTEAFF.

The chain uses TRBV7-9 and TRBJ2-3, with 12 bases lining up with TRBD2. This CDR3 region has 16 residues. Germline trimming cut 4 bases from V and 3 bases from J; bases unmatched to any gene: 5. Germline CDR1 and CDR2: SEHNR and FQNEAQ (reference sequence). This chain's CDR3 is CASSSSGGALTDTQYF. The CDR3 DNA follows: TGTGCCAGCAGCTCTAGCGGGGGGGCTCTAACAGATACGCAGTATTTT.

The V gene is TRBV27, the J gene TRBJ2-1; tentatively, D is TRBD2 (7 bases). Trimming stripped 2 bases from V and 2 bases from J, with 10 bases between. The CDR3 covers 15 residues. Germline CDR1 and CDR2: MNHEY and SMNVEV (reference sequence). The DNA of the CDR3 is TGTGCCAGCAGTTTAGAGGGGGGGACCTACAATGAGCAGTTCTTC. The encoded protein is CASSLEGGTYNEQFF.

The chain carries TRBV10-2 and TRBJ1-2; 7 bases are shared with TRBD1. The CDR3 consists of 14 residues. Germline CDR1 and CDR2: WSHSY and SAAADI. V shed 0 bases and J 8 bases; nucleotides not matched to a gene: 6. The CDR3 DNA sequence: TGCGCCAGCAGTGAGTCTGGGGACAGCGGCGGCTACACCTTC. It is translated as CASSESGDSGGYTF.

The chain employs TRBV9 and TRBJ2-1, with D uncertain. The CDR3 runs to 12 residues. V was pared by 1 base and J by 8 bases, with 7 bases between. Germline CDR1 is SGDLS and CDR2 is YYNGEE. This CDR3 reads CASSVSGDEQFF. CDR3 nucleotides: TGTGCCAGCAGCGTATCTGGAGATGAGCAGTTCTTC.

The chain couples TRBV6-1 to TRBJ2-3; a weak D match, TRBD1 (6 bases). Germline CDR1 MNHNS, CDR2 SASEGT. The V end was cut by 10 bases, the J end by 0 bases, with 14 bases between. The CDR3 covers 14 residues. This CDR3 reads CANRQASSTDTQYF. The CDR3 DNA follows: TGTGCCAACCGACAGGCTTCTAGCACAGATACGCAGTATTTT.

The rearrangement links TRBV30 to TRBJ2-7, with D possibly matching TRBD2 (5 bases). CDR1 and CDR2 from the germline V gene are GTSNPN and SVGIG (reference sequence). The V end lost 0 bases, the J end lost 6 bases, and 12 bases lay between the germline ends. The CDR3 extends over 13 amino acids. In DNA, the CDR3 is TGTGCCTGGAGTGTACTATCAGGAGGCGAGCAGTACTTC. Encoded protein: CAWSVLSGGEQYF. Full variable domain (missing parts from reference TRBV30 and TRBJ2-7): SQTIHQWPATLVQPVGSPLSLECTVEGTSNPNLYWYRQAAGRGLQLLFYSVGIGQISSEVPQNLSASRPQDRQFILSSKKLLLSDSGFYLCAWSVLSGGEQYFGPGTRLTVT.